The 17 T cell receptor beta chains below all came from one sample that was sequenced in a study of blood T cells in healthy people across ages. PCR was performed a second time for roughly 7 to 11 cycles using a sample-barcoded 5' primer and a J-beta primer mix. From the 5' RACE reads, TCRdb called clonotypes with MiXCR, one entry per CDR3 protein. The data hold 1.8 million or so distinct CDR3 sequences, with around 42% observed a single time. The sequencing input was blood. The source is a human donor in good health.

This sequence joins TRBV7-2 and TRBJ1-1; D unclear. The V end was cut by 9 bases, the J end by 6 bases, with 17 bases between. The CDR3 length is 13 residues. Per germline, CDR1 SGHTA and CDR2 FQGNSA. CDR3 protein: CASSLLGVPEAFF. DNA of the CDR3: TGTGCCAGTAGCCTTCTTGGGGTCCCTGAAGCTTTCTTT.

This chain connects TRBV28 to TRBJ1-4; D possibly corresponds to TRBD1 (6 bases). This CDR3 has 17 amino acids. Germline V gene lookup returns CDR1 MDHEN and CDR2 SYDVKM. V lost 6 bases to trimming and J lost 8 bases, with 25 bases between them. The CDR3 nucleotides are TGTGCCAGCAGCCCTCCCCTACAGACAGGATTGATCGAAAAACTGTTTTTT. Its translation: CASSPPLQTGLIEKLFF. Variable domain in full (rest from reference TRBV28 and TRBJ1-4): DVKVTQSSRYLVKRTGEKVFLECVQDMDHENMFWYRQDPGLGLRLIYFSYDVKMKEKGDIPEGYSVSREKKERFSLILESASTNQTSMYLCASSPPLQTGLIEKLFFGSGTQLSVL.

The V call is TRBV20-1, the J call TRBJ1-2; D is unresolved. Germline V gives CDR1 DFQATT, CDR2 SNEGSKA (reference sequence). CDR3 length equals 14 residues. Trimming took 6 bases from V and 3 from J, leaving 17 bases between them. DNA of the CDR3: TGCAGTGCGAACAGCCTAGAGTGGGACTATGGCTACACCTTC. It is translated as CSANSLEWDYGYTF.

The chain recombines TRBV5-1 with TRBJ2-1, with no clear D. Germline values: CDR1 SGHRS, CDR2 YFSETQ. With 3 bases removed from V and 6 bases from J, the gap between germline ends came to 31 bases. CDR3 length: 20 amino acids. The CDR3 sequence: CASSYFVIWAPESTCNEQFF. In DNA, the CDR3 is TGCGCCAGCAGCTATTTCGTCATTTGGGCACCAGAAAGCACCTGCAATGAGCAGTTCTTC.

This chain connects TRBV27 to TRBJ1-6; 8 nucleotides agree with TRBD1. This CDR3 is 14 amino acids long. Germline-derived CDR1 and CDR2 are MNHEY and SMNVEV (reference sequence). V trimming: 6 bases; J trimming: 10 bases; junction bases outside the gene matches: 8. The CDR3 nucleotides are TGTGCCAGCAGGCGGGGACAGGTAGAGTCACCCCTCCACTTT. Amino acids: CASRRGQVESPLHF.

The chain combines TRBV4-1 with TRBJ1-6; TRBD1 matches at 7 bases. With V trimmed by 4 bases and J by 7 bases, 10 bases remained unmatched. The CDR3 sequence is 16 residues long. The germline CDR1 and CDR2 sequences are MGHRA and YSYEKL. The chain's CDR3 is CASSLGRGQKNSPLHF. In DNA form, the CDR3 reads TGCGCCAGCAGCCTGGGAAGGGGACAGAAAAATTCACCCCTCCACTTT.

Only a few counts were recorded for this clonotype. This chain links TRBV11-2 with TRBJ2-5, with D maybe TRBD2 (5 bases). The V gene's germline CDR1 is SGHAT and CDR2 FQNNGV. Between the trimmed V and J ends, which lost 2 bases and 5 bases, there was a span of 24 bases. The CDR3 is 18 residues long. This CDR3 is CASSLMMLSVGIGETQYF. The CDR3 region has the DNA TGTGCCAGCAGCTTAATGATGTTGTCCGTCGGGATCGGGGAGACCCAGTACTTC. Supplemented by reference TRBV11-2 and TRBJ2-5, the full variable domain reads EAGVAQSPRYKIIEKRQSVAFWCNPISGHATLYWYQQILGQGPKLLIQFQNNGVVDDSQLPKDRFSAERLKGVDSTLKIQPAKLEDSAVYLCASSLMMLSVGIGETQYFGPGTRLLVL.

This clonotype was seen a few times. This rearrangement joins TRBV20-1 to TRBJ2-1, with 13 nucleotides matching TRBD2. The CDR3 runs to 16 residues. CDR1 DFQATT and CDR2 SNEGSKA come from the germline V gene (reference sequence). J lost 7 bases, V lost 3 bases, and 9 bases had no gene match. The CDR3 loop is CSASGGLAGVWNEQFF. Written as DNA, the CDR3 is TGCAGTGCTAGTGGTGGACTAGCGGGGGTATGGAATGAGCAGTTCTTC.

The chain carries TRBV25-1 and TRBJ1-2; no reliable D call. Per the germline V gene, CDR1 is MGHDK and CDR2 is SYGVNS. Trimming cost V 1 base and J 6 bases, with 12 bases left between them. This CDR3 region has 14 residues. CDR3 sequence: CASSEFNSMDGYTF. The CDR3 nucleotides are TGTGCCAGCAGTGAATTTAACAGTATGGATGGCTACACCTTC.

The chain is built from TRBV6-5 and TRBJ2-7; D possibly corresponds to TRBD1 (6 bases). CDR1 and CDR2 from the germline V gene are MNHEY and SVGAGI. This CDR3 is built from 14 residues. V was clipped by 0 bases and J by 2 bases, with 8 bases between them. The CDR3 bases are TGTGCCAGCAGTTACTCCCAGGGGACCTACGAGCAGTACTTC. The encoded protein is CASSYSQGTYEQYF.

The chain uses TRBV12-3 or TRBV12-4 and TRBJ2-7; a weak D match, TRBD2 (5 bases). Trimming cost V 4 bases and J 6 bases, with 13 bases left between them. The CDR3 is made up of 13 amino acids. As DNA, the CDR3 is TGTGCCAGCAGTTCGTGGGGAGCGTCCGAGCAGTACTTC. Amino acid sequence: CASSSWGASEQYF.

The chain uses TRBV7-9 and TRBJ1-5; D is ambiguous. The germline V gene has CDR1 SEHNR and CDR2 FQNEAQ (reference sequence). This CDR3 has 14 amino acids. Trimming removed 0 bases from V and 5 bases from J, with 8 bases in between. CDR3 region: CASSLAHADQPQHF. The CDR3, as DNA: TGTGCCAGCAGCTTAGCGCATGCGGATCAGCCCCAGCATTTT.

The chain uses TRBV12-3 or TRBV12-4 and TRBJ2-3; the D call may be TRBD1 or TRBD2 (7 bases each). The V and J ends lost 4 bases and 2 bases respectively, with 16 bases between them. This CDR3 has 16 amino acids. The CDR3 DNA is TGTGCCAGCAGTTCAACAACAGGGGACTACACAGATACGCAGTATTTT. Translation: CASSSTTGDYTDTQYF.

In its sample, this clonotype was seen once. The chain couples TRBV20-1 to TRBJ2-5; a possible D gene is TRBD1 (6 bases). The DNA end is a closer match to TRBJ2-1, so the J assignment may be wrong. Germline values: CDR1 DFQATT, CDR2 SNEGSKA (reference sequence). The CDR3 spans 13 residues. The CDR3 sequence is CSARGTDQETQFF. The CDR3 DNA reads TGCAGTGCTAGAGGGACAGACCAAGAGACCCAGTTCTTC.

The sample holds a few counts of this clonotype. The genes are TRBV6-1 and TRBJ2-6, with D unresolved. The CDR3 runs to 15 residues. Germline CDR1 reads MNHNS; CDR2 reads SASEGT. V was shortened by 5 bases and J by 7 bases, with 15 bases between the two germline ends. CDR3 nucleotide sequence: TGTGCCAGCAGTACCTATTTTCTGGAAGCCAACGTCCTGACTTTC. The encoded protein is CASSTYFLEANVLTF.

The CDR3: CSVVRDSCGYTF. The CDR3 DNA is TGCAGCGTTGTCCGGGACAGTTGTGGCTACACCTTC. The rearrangement joins TRBV29-1 to TRBJ1-2, with 7 bases aligning to TRBD1. Germline loops: CDR1 SQVTM, CDR2 ANQGSEA. V shed 4 bases and J 7 bases; nucleotides not matched to a gene: 6. The CDR3 runs 12 residues.

The genes are TRBV20-1 and TRBJ1-4, with a weak D call TRBD1 (6 bases). The CDR3 sequence is 15 residues long. Trimming stripped 6 bases from V and 0 bases from J, with 14 bases between. Germline lookup yields CDR1 DFQATT and CDR2 SNEGSKA (reference sequence). The CDR3 DNA follows: TGCAGTGCGAATCCCCCAGGGGCAACTAATGAAAAACTGTTTTTT. Its protein is CSANPPGATNEKLFF.